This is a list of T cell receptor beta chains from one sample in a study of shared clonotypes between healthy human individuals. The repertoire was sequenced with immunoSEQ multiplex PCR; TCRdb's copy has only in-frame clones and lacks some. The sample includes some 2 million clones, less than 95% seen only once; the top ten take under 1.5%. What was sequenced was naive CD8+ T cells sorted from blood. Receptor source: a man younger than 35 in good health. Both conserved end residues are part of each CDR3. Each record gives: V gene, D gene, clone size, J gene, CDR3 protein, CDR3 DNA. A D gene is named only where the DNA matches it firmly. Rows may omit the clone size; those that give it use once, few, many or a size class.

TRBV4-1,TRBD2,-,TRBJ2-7,CASSQVPSGLPYEQYF,TGCGCCAGCAGCCAAGTACCTAGCGGGTTACCCTACGAGCAGTACTTC
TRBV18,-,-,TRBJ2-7,CASSPPDHYEQYF,TGTGCCAGCTCACCTCCCGACCACTACGAGCAGTACTTC
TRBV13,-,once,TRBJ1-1,CASSPFGGSEVNTEAFF,TGTGCCAGCAGCCCATTCGGCGGGTCCGAGGTGAACACTGAAGCTTTCTTT
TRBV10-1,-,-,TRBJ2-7,CASSPEEGAEYEQYF,TGCGCCAGCAGCCCGGAGGAGGGGGCGGAGTACGAGCAGTACTTC
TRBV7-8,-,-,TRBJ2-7,CASSFTAGASEDEQYF,TGTGCCAGCAGCTTCACGGCAGGGGCGAGCGAGGACGAGCAGTACTTC
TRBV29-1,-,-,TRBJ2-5,CSVEGIQETQYF,TGCAGCGTTGAAGGCATCCAAGAGACCCAGTACTTC
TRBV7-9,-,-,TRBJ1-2,CASSSDWSGYGYTF,TGTGCCAGCAGCTCGGACTGGTCTGGGTATGGCTACACCTTC
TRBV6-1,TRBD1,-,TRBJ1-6,CASSEGQGRNSPLHF,TGTGCCAGCAGTGAGGGACAGGGTCGTAATTCACCCCTCCACTTT
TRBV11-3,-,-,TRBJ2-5,CASSFHFQETQYF,TGTGCCAGCAGCTTCCATTTCCAAGAGACCCAGTACTTC
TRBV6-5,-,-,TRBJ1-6,CASSYGSVTPLHF,TGTGCCAGCAGTTATGGATCGGTGACACCCCTCCACTTT
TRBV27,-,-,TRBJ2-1,CASSLFRTITYNEQFF,TGTGCCAGCAGTTTATTCCGGACAATTACCTACAATGAGCAGTTCTTC
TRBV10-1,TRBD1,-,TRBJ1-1,CASTQTDRGFEAEAFF,TGCGCCAGCACCCAAACGGACAGGGGTTTTGAGGCTGAAGCTTTCTTT
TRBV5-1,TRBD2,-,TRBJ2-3,CASSLYASGSTDTQYF,TGCGCCAGCAGCTTGTATGCTAGCGGGTCGACAGATACGCAGTATTTT
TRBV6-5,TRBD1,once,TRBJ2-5,CASSSRDRGRRETQYF,TGTGCCAGCAGTTCCCGGGACAGGGGGCGACGAGAGACCCAGTACTTC
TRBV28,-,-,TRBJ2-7,CASSLDRFYEQYF,TGTGCCAGCAGTTTAGACAGATTCTACGAGCAGTACTTC
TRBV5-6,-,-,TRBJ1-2,CASSLRGHGYTF,TGTGCCAGCAGCTTAAGGGGCCATGGCTACACCTTC
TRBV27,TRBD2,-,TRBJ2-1,CASSGSGNEQFF,TGTGCCAGCAGTGGTAGCGGGAATGAGCAGTTCTTC
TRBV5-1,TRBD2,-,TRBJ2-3,CASSLEAGGQYF,TGCGCCAGCAGCTTGGAAGCGGGGGGGCAGTATTTT
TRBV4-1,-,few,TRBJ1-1,CASSQDPSGATEAFF,TGCGCCAGCAGCCAAGATCCCTCGGGGGCTACTGAAGCTTTCTTT
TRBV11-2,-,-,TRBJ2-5,CASSLFPVVETQYF,TGTGCCAGCAGCTTATTTCCAGTGGTAGAGACCCAGTACTTC
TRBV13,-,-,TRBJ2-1,CASSLPGGSYNEQFF,TGTGCCAGCAGCTTACCAGGAGGCTCCTACAATGAGCAGTTCTTC
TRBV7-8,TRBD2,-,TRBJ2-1,CASSPGLAGGLYNEQFF,TGTGCCAGCAGCCCGGGACTAGCGGGGGGCCTTTACAATGAGCAGTTCTTC
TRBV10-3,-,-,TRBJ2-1,CAIRGWGNSYNEQFF,TGTGCCATCAGGGGGTGGGGGAACTCCTACAATGAGCAGTTCTTC
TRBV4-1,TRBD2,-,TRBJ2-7,CASSPWTSGGSYEQYF,TGCGCCAGCAGCCCCTGGACTAGCGGGGGATCCTACGAGCAGTACTTC
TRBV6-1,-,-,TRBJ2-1,CATFTGTEDNEQFF,TGTGCCACGTTTACCGGGACGGAAGACAATGAGCAGTTCTTC